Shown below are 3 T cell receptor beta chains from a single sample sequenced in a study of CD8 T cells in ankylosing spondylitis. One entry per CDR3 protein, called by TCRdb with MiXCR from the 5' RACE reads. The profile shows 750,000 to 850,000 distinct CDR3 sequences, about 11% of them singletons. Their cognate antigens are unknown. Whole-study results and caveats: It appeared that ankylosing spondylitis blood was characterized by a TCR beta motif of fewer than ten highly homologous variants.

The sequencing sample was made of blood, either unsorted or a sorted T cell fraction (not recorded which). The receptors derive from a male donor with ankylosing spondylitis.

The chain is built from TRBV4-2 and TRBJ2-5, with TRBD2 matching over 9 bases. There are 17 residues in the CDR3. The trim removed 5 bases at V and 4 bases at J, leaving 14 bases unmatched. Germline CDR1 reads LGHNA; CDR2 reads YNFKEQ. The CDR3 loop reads CASSLRTSVSPGETQYF. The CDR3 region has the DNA TGTGCCAGCAGCTTACGGACTAGCGTCTCCCCAGGAGAGACCCAGTACTTC.

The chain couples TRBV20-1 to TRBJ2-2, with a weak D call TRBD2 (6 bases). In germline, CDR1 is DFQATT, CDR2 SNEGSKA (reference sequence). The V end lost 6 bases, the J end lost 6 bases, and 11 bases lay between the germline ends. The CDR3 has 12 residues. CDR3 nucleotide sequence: TGCAGTGCCGCGGAGGGCCCCGGGGAGCTGTTTTTT. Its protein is CSAAEGPGELFF.

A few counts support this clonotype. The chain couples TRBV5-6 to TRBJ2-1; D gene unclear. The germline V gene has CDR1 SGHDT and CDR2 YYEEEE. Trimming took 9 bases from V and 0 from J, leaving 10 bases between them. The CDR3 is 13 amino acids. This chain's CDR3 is CATAESSYNEQFF. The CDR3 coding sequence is TGTGCCACGGCGGAGAGCTCCTACAATGAGCAGTTCTTC.